One and the same sample provided the 4 T cell receptor beta chains below, sequenced in a study of blood T cell repertoires in COVID-19. Here immunoSEQ multiplex PCR was the method, and the copy in TCRdb shows in-frame clones only, minus some. The table has about half a million clones, less than 90% seen once. Specimen: PBMCs or T cells enriched from blood (not recorded which). Receptor source: a woman aged 55-70 years who had recovered from COVID-19.

The CDR3 sequence: CASRRQPPYEQYV. CDR3 nucleotides: TGTGCCAGCCGTCGACAGCCCCCCTACGAGCAGTACGTC. This chain connects TRBV2 to TRBJ2-7; TRBD1 might be the D (5 bases). There are 13 residues in the CDR3. The V end lost 8 bases, the J end lost 2 bases, and 13 bases lay between the germline ends. Germline V lookup: CDR1 SNHLY, CDR2 FYNNEI.

The rearrangement uses TRBV7-6 and TRBJ1-1; TRBD1 is a possible D gene (6 bases). Germline-derived CDR1 and CDR2 are SGHVS and FNYEAQ. V gave up 5 bases and J gave up 1 base, with 17 bases separating them. This CDR3 has 16 residues. This chain's CDR3 is CASSIGSGVGNTEAFF. CDR3 DNA: TGTGCCAGCAGCATAGGGTCAGGGGTTGGGAACACTGAAGCTTTCTTT.

The J gene is TRBJ1-3, the V gene TRBV7-6; unclear D gene. The CDR3 totals 15 residues. The V end lost 7 bases, the J end lost 2 bases, and 15 bases lay between the germline ends. Germline CDR1 reads SGHVS; CDR2 reads FNYEAQ. The DNA of the CDR3 is TGTGCCAGCACCCTCCCACGGGTCACTGGAAACACCATATATTTT. This sequence encodes CASTLPRVTGNTIYF.

This clone was observed once. The V gene is TRBV2, the J gene TRBJ2-7; 8 bases match TRBD1. The ends lost 10 bases at V and 1 base at J; junction bases unmatched: 3. Per germline, CDR1 SNHLY and CDR2 FYNNEI. The CDR3 extends over 12 amino acids. The CDR3, as DNA: TGTGCCACTCGGGACAGGTCCTACGAGCAGTACTTC. This gives the protein CATRDRSYEQYF.